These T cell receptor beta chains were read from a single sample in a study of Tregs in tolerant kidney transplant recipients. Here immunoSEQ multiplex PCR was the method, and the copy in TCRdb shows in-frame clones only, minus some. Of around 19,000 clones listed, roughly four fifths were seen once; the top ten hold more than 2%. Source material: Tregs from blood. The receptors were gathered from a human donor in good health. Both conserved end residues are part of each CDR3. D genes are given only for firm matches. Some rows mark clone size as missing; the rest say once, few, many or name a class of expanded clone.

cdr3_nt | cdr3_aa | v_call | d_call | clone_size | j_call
TGTGCCAGCAGCTTTATAAGAGGGGGAGATACGCAGTATTTT | CASSFIRGGDTQYF | TRBV6-5 | NA | NA | TRBJ2-3
TGTGCCAGCAGCTCCGGCGGGCTCTCAGTGTATCCCGGGGAGCTGTTTTTT | CASSSGGLSVYPGELFF | TRBV7-6 | NA | once | TRBJ2-2
TGCGCCAGCAGCTTGGTAGGATGGGGGAGTGGAGATACGCAGTATTTT | CASSLVGWGSGDTQYF | TRBV5-1 | NA | NA | TRBJ2-3
TGTGCCAGCAGCCCGTTGGTATGGAGGGCAGCGGTAGCGGGACCGGGCCACGAGCAGTACTTC | CASSPLVWRAAVAGPGHEQYF | TRBV14 | TRBD2 | NA | TRBJ2-7
TGTGCCAGCACGGGGAGCGTTCTCTCCTACGAGCAGTACTTC | CASTGSVLSYEQYF | TRBV6-1 | NA | few | TRBJ2-7
TGTGCCAGCAGTTTAGACCCCGGGACCCCTTGGCATTTT | CASSLDPGTPWHF | TRBV27 | NA | NA | TRBJ1-5
TGTGCCAGCAGTTTTAGCGGGAGGGATGAGTACAATGAGCAGTTCTTC | CASSFSGRDEYNEQFF | TRBV5-6 | TRBD2 | NA | TRBJ2-1
TGTGCCAGCAGCCTGACCCACAGGTCTCGTGGAAACACCATATATTTT | CASSLTHRSRGNTIYF | TRBV5-6 | NA | NA | TRBJ1-3
TGTGCCAGTAGTTGGGGGGCCCCGGGGACTGAAGCTTTCTTT | CASSWGAPGTEAFF | TRBV19 | NA | NA | TRBJ1-1
TGTGCCAGCAGAGGTAATCAGGGGTGGGAAGCTGAAGCTTTCTTT | CASRGNQGWEAEAFF | TRBV6-1 | NA | NA | TRBJ1-1
TGTGCCAGCTCACCACGACACCCCTACGAGCAGTACTTC | CASSPRHPYEQYF | TRBV18 | NA | NA | TRBJ2-7
TGTGCCACCAGCAGGCAATCGGGAAAACTGTTTTTT | CATSRQSGKLFF | TRBV15 | NA | few | TRBJ1-4
TGTGCCACTAAAACTAGCGGCTTTTACAATGAGCAGTTCTTC | CATKTSGFYNEQFF | TRBV6-1 | TRBD2 | NA | TRBJ2-1
TGTGCCAGCAGTTACTCCCCGGGAGGCGAGCAGTACTTC | CASSYSPGGEQYF | TRBV6-5 | TRBD2 | NA | TRBJ2-7
TGTGCCAGCAGCGTAGAGCCCACCGGAGTTAACTATGGCTACACCTTC | CASSVEPTGVNYGYTF | TRBV9 | NA | NA | TRBJ1-2
TGTGCCAGCAGCTTAGGTGTCAACTCCTACGAGCAGTACTTC | CASSLGVNSYEQYF | TRBV7-9 | NA | NA | TRBJ2-7
TGTGCCAGCAGCTATACTACGAACACTGAAGCTTTCTTT | CASSYTTNTEAFF | TRBV9 | NA | medium-sized | TRBJ1-1
TGTGCCTGGAGTGTGTCAGGGGTATGGGGACAGTACTTC | CAWSVSGVWGQYF | TRBV30 | NA | NA | TRBJ2-7
TGTGCCAGTGCCGGAGGCACAGATACGCAGTATTTT | CASAGGTDTQYF | TRBV19 | NA | NA | TRBJ2-3
TGTGCCAGCAGTTACAGACTAGCGGGAGGTAATGAGCAGTTCTTC | CASSYRLAGGNEQFF | TRBV6-5 | TRBD2 | NA | TRBJ2-1
TGTGCCAGCAGCCCCCAGCGGGCCTACGAGCAGTACTTC | CASSPQRAYEQYF | TRBV11-2 | NA | NA | TRBJ2-7
TGTGCCAGCTCACAGGCTCAAACTCATGACTTCACAGATACGCAGTATTTT | CASSQAQTHDFTDTQYF | TRBV18 | NA | NA | TRBJ2-3
TGTGCCAGCAGCTTAGGCAACCGGGCCAGGGGGTACTATGGCTACACCTTC | CASSLGNRARGYYGYTF | TRBV13 | TRBD1 | NA | TRBJ1-2
TGTGCCAGTAGTACTTCGACAGCAACCTACGAGCAGTACTTC | CASSTSTATYEQYF | TRBV19 | NA | NA | TRBJ2-7
TGTGCCAGCAGCCCTTTTCGGGGGGAGACCCAGTACTTC | CASSPFRGETQYF | TRBV11-2 | NA | NA | TRBJ2-5
TGTGCCAGTAGTATCTGGACAGGGGACAATGAGCAGTTCTTC | CASSIWTGDNEQFF | TRBV19 | TRBD1 | once | TRBJ2-1
TGTGCCAGCAGCGTAGCTGAGGCAGGGTACGGCTACACCTTC | CASSVAEAGYGYTF | TRBV9 | NA | NA | TRBJ1-2
TGTGCCAGCAGCTTACGGACAGGGAGGACTGAAGCTTTCTTT | CASSLRTGRTEAFF | TRBV7-9 | TRBD1 | NA | TRBJ1-1
TGCGCCAGCAGCCAGGATCGGACTAGCGGATTCACAGATACGCAGTATTTT | CASSQDRTSGFTDTQYF | TRBV4-1 | TRBD2 | NA | TRBJ2-3
TGTGCCAGCAGGCCACTAGCGGGAGAGACCCAGTACTTC | CASRPLAGETQYF | TRBV6-6 | TRBD2 | NA | TRBJ2-5
TGTGCCAGCAAAAGACAGGGGGCGGGTGATACGCAGTATTTT | CASKRQGAGDTQYF | TRBV2 | TRBD1 | NA | TRBJ2-3
TGTGCCAGCAGCCCCTCTGGGGCCACCGGGGAGCTGTTTTTT | CASSPSGATGELFF | TRBV7-9 | NA | NA | TRBJ2-2
TGCGCCAGCAGCTTGGAGGGGTTAAAAAACACCATATATTTT | CASSLEGLKNTIYF | TRBV5-1 | NA | NA | TRBJ1-3
TGTGCCAGCAGTGAAGAGGGCAGGAGCAATCAGCCCCAGCATTTT | CASSEEGRSNQPQHF | TRBV6-1 | NA | few | TRBJ1-5
TGTGCCAGCAGCGCATTTCCGACAGGGGCGTACACCGGGGAGCTGTTTTTT | CASSAFPTGAYTGELFF | TRBV9 | TRBD1 | few | TRBJ2-2
TGTGCCATACAGGGATTCACAGATACGCAGTATTTT | CAIQGFTDTQYF | TRBV6-1 | NA | few | TRBJ2-3
TGTGCCAGCACTAGGACAGGGAGGAACACTGAAGCTTTCTTT | CASTRTGRNTEAFF | TRBV9 | TRBD1 | once | TRBJ1-1
TGTGCCATCAGTGAGTCAGGGATCGGCAATGAGCAGTTCTTC | CAISESGIGNEQFF | TRBV10-3 | NA | NA | TRBJ2-1
TGTGCCAGCAGCCAAGCCCCAGATTGTGTAGCGGGGGGGGCAGATACGCAGTATTTT | CASSQAPDCVAGGADTQYF | TRBV4-2 | TRBD2 | NA | TRBJ2-3
TGTGCCAGCAGAAGAATACGGGGGAGCGAGCAGTACTTC | CASRRIRGSEQYF | TRBV2 | NA | NA | TRBJ2-7
TGTGCCAGCAGCTTGACGAGCGGGGAAGATACGCAGTATTTT | CASSLTSGEDTQYF | TRBV7-9 | TRBD2 | NA | TRBJ2-3
TGTGCCAGTAAAGCCTCGGGATCTTTCACGCCCCTCCACTTT | CASKASGSFTPLHF | TRBV19 | NA | once | TRBJ1-6
TGTGCCAGCAGCTTAGCCCCGGGTTTGGACACTGAAGCTTTCTTT | CASSLAPGLDTEAFF | TRBV7-2 | NA | NA | TRBJ1-1
TGTGCCAGCAGTTTCGCGGATAGATTCCGAGCCGGAAATACGCAGTATTTT | CASSFADRFRAGNTQYF | TRBV28 | NA | NA | TRBJ2-3
TGTGCCAGCAGCCGGATCGCCCTAGCGGGATTATGGTCCTACAATGAGCAGTTCTTC | CASSRIALAGLWSYNEQFF | TRBV11-2 | TRBD2 | NA | TRBJ2-1
TGTGCCAGCAGCCCCCGGGGGGGTCGTCAGCCCCAGCATTTT | CASSPRGGRQPQHF | TRBV6-9 | NA | NA | TRBJ1-5
TGTGCCAGCAGCTTACGGACAGGGGGCCTCTACGAGCAGTACTTC | CASSLRTGGLYEQYF | TRBV11-3 | TRBD1 | NA | TRBJ2-7
TGTGCCAGCTCACCAAGGGGGGGACTCCAGGGCTACGAGCAGTACTTC | CASSPRGGLQGYEQYF | TRBV18 | NA | once | TRBJ2-7
TGTGCCTGGAGTAGCAGGCTCCGTGGCTACACCTTC | CAWSSRLRGYTF | TRBV30 | NA | few | TRBJ1-2
TGTGCCAGCAGCTCATGGTGGGGCTGGGCCAACAAAGAGACCCAGTACTTC | CASSSWWGWANKETQYF | TRBV7-9 | NA | NA | TRBJ2-5
TGTGCCATCAGTGAAGCGGGGGTCGGGGGAGCTTTCTTT | CAISEAGVGGAFF | TRBV10-3 | NA | NA | TRBJ1-1
TGTGCCAGCAGCCTCCCCCGAGCCGGGACAGGTTACTACGAGCAGTACTTC | CASSLPRAGTGYYEQYF | TRBV7-9 | TRBD1 | NA | TRBJ2-7